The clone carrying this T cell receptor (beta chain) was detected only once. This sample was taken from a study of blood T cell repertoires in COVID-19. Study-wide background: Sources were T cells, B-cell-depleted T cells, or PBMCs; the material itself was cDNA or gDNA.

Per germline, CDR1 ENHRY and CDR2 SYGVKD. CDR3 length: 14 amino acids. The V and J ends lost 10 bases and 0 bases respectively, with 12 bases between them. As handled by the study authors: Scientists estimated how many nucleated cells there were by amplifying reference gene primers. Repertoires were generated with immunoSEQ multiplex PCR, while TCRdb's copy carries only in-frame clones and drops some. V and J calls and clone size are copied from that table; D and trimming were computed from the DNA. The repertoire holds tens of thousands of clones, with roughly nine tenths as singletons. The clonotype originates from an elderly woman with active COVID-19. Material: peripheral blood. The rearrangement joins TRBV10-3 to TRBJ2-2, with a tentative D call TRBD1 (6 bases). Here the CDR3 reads CASRDTPNTGELFF. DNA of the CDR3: TGTGCCAGTCGGGACACCCCGAACACCGGGGAGCTGTTTTTT.